This TCR beta chain was observed in a study of TIL therapy for anti-PD-1-resistant metastatic lung cancer. This clone was found a few times. What it binds is unknown. Sequencing used immunoSEQ v3. Libraries were sequenced to some 2 million read pairs (survey) or roughly 5-6.5 million (deep). Sequencing was performed with immunoSEQ multiplex PCR; in TCRdb, only in-frame clones are kept and a portion is missing. The data contain about 50,000 clones, 70% to 90% of them seen just once; the ten biggest clones take up around 5.1%. Study-level findings and limits: The baseline peripheral repertoire was partially replaced by infused TIL clonotypes that later decayed.

Time point specified: pre-treatment sample, taken before nivolumab and TIL therapy. Stage 4 NSCLC adults joined between late 2017 and 2020. The starting material was blood, obtained at baseline. The receptor's source is a person aged 30 to 80 with non-small cell lung cancer.

CDR3 in DNA: TGTGCCAGTAGTATGGCTTTTGGGGGCGCGGGGAGCTATGGCTACACCTTC. Its translation is CASSMAFGGAGSYGYTF. The chain has TRBV19 and TRBJ1-2; D might be TRBD1 (6 bases). V shed 3 bases and J shed 4 bases, with 21 bases lying between them. The CDR3 is 17 amino acids. Germline V gene sequence: CDR1 LNHDA, CDR2 SQIVND (reference sequence).